This TCR beta chain comes out of a study of chemoradiotherapy in HPV16-positive cancers. Turning to the study itself: Candidate HPV-specific T-cell clones and common TCR motifs came from functional assays in a couple of HPV16-positive patients. Study results and caveats: Non-HPV-specific T cells did not expand in tumors during treatment, whereas candidate HPV-specific clones and E7-related motifs did. In HPV16-positive patients, HPV-responsive T-cell expansion tracked better recurrence-free survival.

The protocol was immunoSEQ multiplex PCR, while the TCRdb copy is restricted to in-frame clones and leaves out a portion. This table has over 10,000 clones, about 81% appearing once. Samples were taken several times over chemoradiotherapy. On this clone itself: Its specificity is not known.

Sample acquisition took place from a patient who underwent chemoradiotherapy. This clonotype was sampled from a human donor with HPV-associated anogenital cancer.

This CDR3 reads CASRRTRDRGNQPQHF. The CDR3 DNA is TGTGCCAGCAGACGTACCCGGGACAGGGGGAATCAGCCCCAGCATTTT. The chain employs TRBV28 and TRBJ1-5, with 11 nucleotides matching TRBD1. The germline V gene encodes CDR1 MDHEN and CDR2 SYDVKM. This CDR3 comprises 16 residues. The trim removed 6 bases at V and 4 bases at J, leaving 8 bases unmatched.